The present entry profiles one TCR beta chain with its context. What it binds is unknown. Roughly 9.2 milliliters of peripheral blood were drawn from each donor into EDTA-treated tubes. Together with a sample-barcoded 5' primer, a J-beta primer mix was included in a second PCR lasting about 6 to 11 cycles. One entry per CDR3 protein, called by TCRdb with MiXCR from the 5' RACE reads. Found here are 600,000 or so distinct CDR3 sequences, over 20% of them singletons; the top ten hold about 3.6%. The sample is drawn from a study of blood T cells in healthy people across ages. This CDR3 has 16 residues. CDR1 is MNHNS and CDR2 is SASEGT in the germline V gene. General study points: Unsorted PBMC material precluded a definitive naive versus antigen-experienced comparison. Any changes in expanded clonotypes were possibly confounded, as donor CMV status remained unknown.

Sequenced material: blood. The clonotype originates from a man aged 70-80 years in good health. The gene calls are TRBV6-1 and TRBJ2-5; 12 bases are shared with TRBD2. With the DNA end fitting TRBJ2-1 better, the J assignment may be wrong. The CDR3: CASTQRSSGRAGEQFF. In nucleotides, the CDR3 is TGTGCCAGCACCCAGAGGTCTAGCGGGAGGGCTGGTGAGCAGTTCTTC.